The 6 T cell receptor beta chains below all came from one sample that was sequenced in a study of T cell responses to AZD1222 COVID-19 vaccine. Assay used: immunoSEQ multiplex PCR; TCRdb lists only in-frame clones, some missing. The repertoire includes under 200,000 clones, more than 75% of them detected once, and roughly a quarter sits in the top ten. The sequencing used peripheral blood, collected 28 days after the second AZD1222 dose. These receptors all stem from an adult who received the AZD1222 COVID-19 vaccine.

This clone is a singleton in its sample. The chain recombines TRBV5-6 with TRBJ2-5, with TRBD1 matching 8 bases. After removal of 4 bases from V and 5 bases from J, the junction contained 10 bases not matched to a gene. Germline CDR1 reads SGHDT; CDR2 reads YYEEEE. The CDR3 loop spans 15 amino acids. The CDR3 region is CASSGNGQGVETQYF. CDR3 DNA sequence: TGTGCCAGCAGCGGGAACGGACAGGGCGTGGAGACCCAGTACTTC.

The V and J genes are TRBV7-6 and TRBJ2-2; D ambiguous. Germline CDR1 is SGHVS and CDR2 is FNYEAQ. The CDR3 length is 16 residues. The V gene lost 2 bases and the J gene lost 4 bases, with 14 bases spanning the gap. Written as DNA, the CDR3 is TGTGCCAGCAGCTTAATGGGATCCTGGGCCACCGGGGAGCTGTTTTTT. This gives the protein CASSLMGSWATGELFF.

This CDR3 is CAIFMTLPPEQYF. As DNA, the CDR3 is TGTGCCATCTTTATGACCTTACCTCCCGAGCAGTACTTC. This chain joins TRBV6-5 and TRBJ2-7; no definite D call. Trimming stripped 10 bases from V and 6 bases from J, with 19 bases between. Germline V lookup: CDR1 MNHEY, CDR2 SVGAGI. CDR3 size: 13 residues.

The chain couples TRBV5-5 to TRBJ2-7; D is tentatively TRBD1 or TRBD2 (5 bases each). CDR3 length equals 13 residues. Germline CDR1 SGHKS, CDR2 YYEKEE (reference sequence). With 4 bases removed from V and 3 bases from J, the gap between germline ends came to 11 bases. The CDR3 loop is CASSPGPSYEQYF. The CDR3 DNA follows: TGTGCCAGCAGCCCGGGACCGAGCTACGAGCAGTACTTC.

The genes are TRBV12-3 or TRBV12-4 and TRBJ2-7; the D is unclear. Deletions cut 3 bases from V and 0 bases from J, with 3 bases between. The CDR3 is 12 amino acids. CDR3 nucleotides: TGTGCCAGCAGTTTCGACTCCTACGAGCAGTACTTC. It encodes CASSFDSYEQYF.

The rearrangement joins TRBV7-2 to TRBJ2-7; 11 nucleotides match TRBD2. CDR1 and CDR2 from the germline V gene are SGHTA and FQGNSA. The length of the CDR3 is 15 residues. V was clipped by 5 bases and J by 3 bases; unmatched bases: 6. CDR3 protein: CASSIGTSGGYEQYF. The CDR3 DNA follows: TGTGCCAGCAGCATCGGGACTAGCGGTGGCTACGAGCAGTACTTC.